A single sample is the source of the 9 T cell receptor beta chains below, sequenced in a study of blood T cells in healthy people across ages. A second about 7 to 11 cycle PCR used barcoded and J-beta primers. TCRdb reprocessed the 5' RACE reads via MiXCR and lists one record per CDR3 protein. The table lists 1.6 million or so distinct CDR3 sequences, roughly 30% of them singletons. Sequencing was done on a sample of blood. Source of these receptors: a woman aged 30 to 39 in good health.

The CDR3 bases are TGTGCCAGCAGCCGACCCGGACTAGCGGGAGGAACAGGGGATGCGCAGTATTTT. Residues: CASSRPGLAGGTGDAQYF. The chain carries TRBV12-3 or TRBV12-4 and TRBJ2-3; the match to TRBD2 covers 14 bases. The CDR3 extends over 18 amino acids. The V and J ends lost 6 bases and 10 bases, in that order; junction bases with no gene match: 18.

This clonotype has just a few counts. The chain couples TRBV30 to TRBJ2-6, with 8 bases fitting TRBD1. V shed 7 bases, J shed 0 bases, and the junction held 8 bases outside the gene matches. The germline gives CDR1 GTSNPN, CDR2 SVGIG (reference sequence). The CDR3 contains 16 residues. The CDR3 DNA follows: TGTGCCTCAGCCGGGACAGGCCACTCTGGGGCCAACGTCCTGACTTTC. As protein: CASAGTGHSGANVLTF.

There are a few counts of this clonotype. The rearrangement links TRBV4-1 to TRBJ2-1; perhaps TRBD1 as D (6 bases). The J call could be wrong; TRBJ2-7 is a better fit for the DNA end. Germline V gives CDR1 MGHRA, CDR2 YSYEKL. The CDR3 spans 16 residues. The CDR3 nucleotides read TGCGCCAGCAGCCAGCAGGGGTTAAGATCCTACAATGAGCAGTACTTC. Its translation: CASSQQGLRSYNEQYF.

For this clonotype: It may be a read error: a sequence one base away is much more abundant. The chain combines TRBV20-1 with TRBJ2-4; TRBD1 matches at 8 bases. The DNA end lines up better with TRBJ2-5; the J call may be wrong. The CDR3 length is 16 residues. Germline loops: CDR1 DFQATT, CDR2 SNEGSKA (reference sequence). The DNA of the CDR3 is TGCAGTGCTCACTTATTGGACAGGGCGTTTCGAGAGACCCAGTACTTC. This translates into CSAHLLDRAFRETQYF.

Remarks on this clonotype: Germline and junction disagree at one end, which may indicate a read error. CDR3 in DNA: TGCACCAGCAGCCCAAATCCGGAATTCGAAGCTTTCTTT. Its protein is CTSSPNPEFEAFF. The rearrangement uses TRBV5-1 and TRBJ1-1; D not resolved. CDR3 length equals 13 residues. Germline assignment: CDR1 SGHRS and CDR2 YFSETQ.

V gene TRBV20-1 combines with J gene TRBJ1-5; a weak D match, TRBD1 (6 bases). Trimming removed 6 bases at V and 4 bases at J, with 13 bases between. CDR3 length: 13 amino acids. Germline-derived CDR1 and CDR2 are DFQATT and SNEGSKA (reference sequence). The CDR3 protein is CSARQVMNQPQHF. CDR3 DNA sequence: TGCAGTGCAAGACAGGTTATGAATCAGCCCCAGCATTTT.

This clonotype was recorded at least ten times. The rearrangement joins TRBV7-9 to TRBJ2-5; D is possibly TRBD1 (6 bases). V lost 3 bases and J 4 bases, leaving 21 bases between the germline ends. Germline values: CDR1 SEHNR, CDR2 FQNEAQ (reference sequence). This CDR3 is built from 17 residues. The CDR3 DNA sequence: TGTGCCAGCAGCTTGAGGCGCGGCCCAGGGGCCCCAGAGACCCAGTACTTC. Translating it yields CASSLRRGPGAPETQYF.

Concerning this clonotype: The junction departs from germline at one end; a sequencing error may be responsible. The V gene is TRBV6-1, the J gene TRBJ2-1, with 10 bases lining up with TRBD2. CDR1 and CDR2 from the germline V gene are MNHNS and SASEGT. This CDR3 comprises 15 residues. The CDR3 sequence: CASHRVIAGGPEEFF. In DNA, the CDR3 is TGTGCCAGCCACCGGGTCATAGCGGGGGGTCCTGAGGAGTTCTTC.

The chain couples TRBV15 to TRBJ2-5; TRBD2 matches 9 bases. V gave up 5 bases and J gave up 4 bases; unmatched junction bases: 8. CDR3 length: 15 residues. Germline loops: CDR1 LNHNV, CDR2 YYDKDF (reference sequence). The CDR3 here is CATSEGRGGLETQYF. CDR3 DNA sequence: TGTGCCACCAGCGAGGGGCGGGGGGGCTTAGAGACCCAGTACTTC.